Below, one T cell receptor (beta chain) is given with its context. The target antigen is unknown. The data belong to a study of vaccination effects on CD4 cells after COVID-19. Notes on the study in general: Marked clonal contraction was seen late after vaccination (in both infection- and vaccine-induced clones).

Ahead of sequencing, the ViraFEST assay grew antigen-specific CD4+ T cells using viral peptide pools. Culture lasted roughly eleven days before CD4+ T cell isolation. Either the BNT162b2 or mRNA-1273 vaccine was given to participants in two doses. Having tested negative for nucleocapsid antibodies, the vaccine recipients showed no prior SARS-CoV-2 infection. Cultivation was performed at more than 1.5 million PBMC per well with approximately 9 IU/ml IL-2 and 9.5 to 10 ug/ml peptides added. Here immunoSEQ multiplex PCR was the method, and the copy in TCRdb shows in-frame clones only, minus some. There are about 33,000 clones in the sample; roughly 78% occur only once, and less than 1.6% lies in the top ten. The sequencing here drew on CD4+ T cells from PBMCs cultured with HCoV-NL63 spike peptides, taken after COVID-19 vaccination. This sequence was found in a human donor who received a COVID-19 vaccine. Some clones in this sample may be carry-over from other donors' samples.

The CDR3 reads CASSSPGRRRNSPLHF. CDR3 in DNA: TGTGCCAGCAGTTCACCGGGACGCCGGAGGAATTCACCCCTCCACTTT. The genes are TRBV28 and TRBJ1-6; D might be TRBD1 (5 bases). CDR1 and CDR2 (germline): MDHEN, SYDVKM. This CDR3 has 16 amino acids. Trimming removed 4 bases from V and 7 bases from J, with 17 bases in between.